The present TCR beta chain was sequenced within a study of shared clonotypes between healthy human individuals. Running of the assay took place at deep level. Original methodology: There were no quality scores in the junction-only immunoSEQ sequences, so filtering differed. Sequencing was performed with immunoSEQ multiplex PCR; in TCRdb, only in-frame clones are kept and a portion is missing. That table is the source of V, J and clone size, and D and trimming were worked out from the DNA. Among 1.5 million to 2.5 million clones listed, about 95% were seen once. This CDR3 spans 16 amino acids. The germline V and J ends were trimmed by 3 bases and 1 base, with 15 bases remaining between them. The germline gives CDR1 MNHNY, CDR2 SVGAGI (reference sequence). The naive CD8 population came from CD45RO-negative cells selected for CCR7, without terminally differentiated effector memory CD45RA+ cells. A word on this clone: The target antigen is unknown.

The study's findings and limits: Researchers found naive subsets generally carried larger estimated richness than memory subsets. Clonotypes not shared had lower generation probabilities than those common to all four donors.

The TCR sequence derives from a man between 18 and 29 years old in good health. The chain recombines TRBV6-6 with TRBJ2-5; D possibly corresponds to TRBD1 (6 bases). The source material was naive CD8+ T cells sorted from blood. CDR3 bases: TGTGCCAGCAGTTATAACAGGGAACGAGGCCAAGAGACCCAGTACTTC. It translates to CASSYNRERGQETQYF.